These 29 T cell receptor beta chains originate from one sample sequenced in a study of shared clonotypes between healthy human individuals. Clones were read by immunoSEQ multiplex PCR, and TCRdb kept only the in-frame ones, dropping some. The sample carries some 2.4 million clones, 80% to 95% recorded once. What was sequenced was naive CD4+ T cells from PBMCs. Subset given: CD45RA+ positively selected. The receptors shown here come from a man between 18 and 29 years old in good health. Some clones in this sample may be carry-over from other donors' samples.

This clone has a single count. The chain carries TRBV30 and TRBJ2-5, with TRBD2 matching 15 bases. Germline CDR1 GTSNPN, CDR2 SVGIG (reference sequence). This CDR3 is built from 18 residues. Unmatched junction bases numbered 12, after V lost 3 bases and J lost 4 bases. The CDR3 nucleotides read TGTGCCTGGAGCGACGGACTAGCGGGAGGGGGCTCCCCAGAGACCCAGTACTTC. It yields the protein CAWSDGLAGGGSPETQYF.

V and J are TRBV11-2 and TRBJ2-1; D call uncertain. The CDR3 runs 14 residues. Germline V gene lookup returns CDR1 SGHAT and CDR2 FQNNGV. The V and J ends lost 3 bases and 4 bases respectively, with 10 bases between them. CDR3 amino acids: CASSFSFGYNEQFF. In DNA, the CDR3 is TGTGCCAGCAGCTTCAGCTTTGGGTACAATGAGCAGTTCTTC.

The chain employs TRBV7-3 and TRBJ2-3, with unresolved D. This CDR3 spans 16 amino acids. CDR1 SGHTA and CDR2 FQGTGA come from the germline V gene. V gave up 4 bases and J gave up 4 bases, with 18 bases separating them. CDR3 bases: TGTGCCAGCAGCTCCCTCGGGCTAGTCAGTGCAGATACGCAGTATTTT. It encodes CASSSLGLVSADTQYF.

Turning to this clone: Other nucleotide sequences in the sample specify the same CDR3. CDR3 amino acids: CASSYQGVNTEAFF. CDR3 nucleotides: TGTGCCAGCAGCTACCAAGGTGTCAACACTGAAGCTTTCTTT. The chain couples TRBV7-2 to TRBJ1-1; D unclear. This CDR3 is built from 14 residues. V was pared by 4 bases and J by 2 bases, with 11 bases between. Germline CDR1 and CDR2: SGHTA and FQGNSA.

The rearrangement joins TRBV27 to TRBJ2-5; TRBD1 might be the D (6 bases). This CDR3 is built from 13 residues. The V gene's germline CDR1 is MNHEY and CDR2 SMNVEV (reference sequence). The V and J ends lost 6 bases and 4 bases respectively, with 12 bases between them. CDR3 nucleotide sequence: TGTGCCAGCAGGGTAGGGGGTAGAGAGACCCAGTACTTC. Its protein is CASRVGGRETQYF.

The J gene is TRBJ1-1, the V gene TRBV5-1, with D unresolved. This CDR3 region has 13 residues. V dropped 5 bases and J dropped 1 base, with 9 bases sitting between them. The germline CDR1 and CDR2 sequences are SGHRS and YFSETQ. CDR3 DNA: TGCGCCAGCAGAGGACGGTGGAACACTGAAGCTTTCTTT. This encodes CASRGRWNTEAFF.

Here the CDR3 DNA reads TGTGCCAGCAGCGCTCGGGAGGTGCAAGAGACCCAGTACTTC. Protein product: CASSAREVQETQYF. V is TRBV7-2 and J is TRBJ2-5; TRBD2 matches at 7 bases. The CDR3 loop spans 14 amino acids. Trimming at V came to 5 bases and at J to 2 bases, leaving 5 bases not matched to a gene. CDR1 is SGHTA, CDR2 FQGNSA, per germline.

This clone showed up just once. The chain employs TRBV30 and TRBJ1-6; a weak D match, TRBD1 (5 bases). In germline, CDR1 is GTSNPN, CDR2 SVGIG (reference sequence). This CDR3 region has 14 residues. Trimming shortened V by 4 bases and J by 7 bases, and 14 bases separated the two germline ends. The CDR3 protein is CAWNGRGPNSPLHF. Here the CDR3 DNA reads TGTGCCTGGAATGGTCGGGGCCCCAATTCACCCCTCCACTTT.

V gene TRBV28 combines with J gene TRBJ1-2; TRBD1 agrees at 7 bases. Looked up from germline, CDR1 is MDHEN and CDR2 is SYDVKM. The junction had 14 bases not matched to a gene; V was cut back by 5 bases and J by 8 bases. This CDR3 comprises 15 residues. The CDR3 bases are TGTGCCAGCAGTCCTCAAGGGGGACAGTCTCACGGCTACACCTTC. Its protein is CASSPQGGQSHGYTF.

The rearrangement links TRBV7-7 to TRBJ2-3; D is possibly TRBD1 (6 bases). The CDR3 sequence is 13 residues long. In germline, CDR1 is SSHAT, CDR2 FNYEAQ (reference sequence). V gave up 2 bases and J gave up 5 bases, with 8 bases separating them. This CDR3 reads CASSLSGEDTQYF. The CDR3 DNA is TGTGCCAGCAGCTTATCAGGGGAAGATACGCAGTATTTT.

The chain recombines TRBV5-1 with TRBJ2-1, with TRBD2 matching 10 bases. The J segment lost 8 bases and the V segment lost 4 bases, leaving 6 bases of the junction unmatched. Germline CDR1 is SGHRS and CDR2 is YFSETQ. The CDR3 runs to 14 residues. CDR3 amino acids: CASSVSSGRYEQFF. CDR3 nucleotides: TGCGCCAGCAGCGTTTCTAGCGGGAGATATGAGCAGTTCTTC.

The chain joins TRBV28 to TRBJ2-2; 9 bases are shared with TRBD2. V trimming: 6 bases; J trimming: 5 bases; junction bases outside the gene matches: 4. This CDR3 has 14 residues. The V gene's germline CDR1 is MDHEN and CDR2 SYDVKM. The DNA for the CDR3 is TGTGCCAGCAGCCCTGGACTAGCGACCGGGGAGCTGTTTTTT. Translation: CASSPGLATGELFF.

As regards this clone: The sample contains more than one DNA sequence encoding this CDR3. The chain uses TRBV5-1 and TRBJ1-2; D not resolved. This CDR3 has 13 amino acids. The germline gives CDR1 SGHRS, CDR2 YFSETQ. With 0 bases removed from V and 1 base from J, the gap between germline ends came to 4 bases. The CDR3 sequence: CASSLVGNYGYTF. As DNA, the CDR3 is TGCGCCAGCAGCTTGGTGGGTAACTATGGCTACACCTTC.

With respect to this clone: This CDR3 is also generated by other DNA sequences in the sample. The rearrangement uses TRBV11-3 and TRBJ2-7; 9 bases align to TRBD2. The junction had 8 bases not matched to a gene; V was cut back by 5 bases and J by 3 bases. Germline CDR1 is SGHNT and CDR2 is YENEEA. This CDR3 contains 15 residues. In nucleotides, the CDR3 is TGTGCCAGCAGCCCGGGGGGTAGCGGGAGCTACGAGCAGTACTTC. Protein sequence: CASSPGGSGSYEQYF.

Comment on this clone: The sample has other DNA sequences that encode this CDR3 too. The CDR3 nucleotides read TGTGCCAGTAGTATAGCGCGGGGAAACCAGCCCCAGCATTTT. It codes for CASSIARGNQPQHF. The V and J genes are TRBV19 and TRBJ1-5; the D is unclear. The length of the CDR3 is 14 residues. Deletions cut 1 base from V and 7 bases from J, with 11 bases between. Germline V gives CDR1 LNHDA, CDR2 SQIVND (reference sequence).

The chain uses TRBV6-5 and TRBJ2-7, with a tentative D call TRBD2 (5 bases). CDR1 is MNHEY, CDR2 SVGAGI, per germline. The CDR3 is made up of 13 amino acids. V was shortened by 2 bases and J by 5 bases, with 10 bases between the two germline ends. The CDR3 loop reads CASSYTLGNEQYF. The CDR3 DNA is TGTGCCAGCAGTTACACACTAGGGAACGAGCAGTACTTC.

This chain links TRBV11-3 with TRBJ2-2; the D call may be TRBD1 or TRBD2 (5 bases each). Between the trimmed V and J ends, which lost 1 base and 2 bases, there was a span of 14 bases. The CDR3 has 17 residues. Germline V gives CDR1 SGHNT, CDR2 YENEEA. CDR3 amino acids: CASSLARARLNTGELFF. CDR3 coding DNA: TGTGCCAGCAGCTTAGCCAGGGCCCGACTAAACACCGGGGAGCTGTTTTTT.

The chain employs TRBV6-6 and TRBJ2-2; 7 bases map to TRBD2. The length of the CDR3 is 14 residues. Germline values: CDR1 MNHNY, CDR2 SVGAGI (reference sequence). With V trimmed by 10 bases and J by 4 bases, 9 bases remained unmatched. The CDR3 protein is CATEDGGTTGELFF. DNA for the CDR3: TGTGCCACCGAGGACGGGGGGACCACCGGGGAGCTGTTTTTT.

This clone showed up just once. In the same sample, other DNA sequences code for this CDR3. The CDR3: CASSPGQGNSGANVLTF. The CDR3 DNA follows: TGTGCCAGCAGCCCGGGACAGGGGAACTCTGGGGCCAACGTCCTGACTTTC. The chain combines TRBV7-6 with TRBJ2-6; TRBD1 aligns across 10 bases. J gave up 0 bases and V 5 bases, and 4 bases lay outside the gene matches. This CDR3 is 17 amino acids long. Germline V gives CDR1 SGHVS, CDR2 FNYEAQ.

This rearrangement joins TRBV14 to TRBJ2-7; a weak D match, TRBD1 (7 bases). Germline CDR1 is SGHDN and CDR2 is FVKESK. CDR3 length: 15 amino acids. With 3 bases removed from V and 6 bases from J, the gap between germline ends came to 18 bases. The CDR3 region has the DNA TGTGCCAGCAGCCAGAAGGGGGGCAGGGGGAGCGAGCAGTACTTC. Protein sequence: CASSQKGGRGSEQYF.

This clone has only one observation. The V call is TRBV7-2, the J call TRBJ2-5; a possible D gene is TRBD2 (6 bases). Germline CDR1 and CDR2: SGHTA and FQGNSA. The CDR3 is 14 amino acids. The V end was cut by 4 bases, the J end by 3 bases, with 12 bases between. The CDR3 region has the DNA TGTGCCAGCAGCTCGACGACTAGGAAAGAGACCCAGTACTTC. Amino acid sequence: CASSSTTRKETQYF.

As for this clone: This specimen includes other DNA sequences encoding the same CDR3. The chain links TRBV27 to TRBJ1-1; D perhaps matches TRBD1 (5 bases). CDR1 is MNHEY, CDR2 SMNVEV, per germline (reference sequence). The CDR3 totals 14 residues. Trimming cost V 3 bases and J 2 bases, with 10 bases left between them. The CDR3 bases are TGTGCCAGCAGTTTGGGCAGGGCAAACACTGAAGCTTTCTTT. It translates to CASSLGRANTEAFF.

This clone was observed once. The genes are TRBV11-2 and TRBJ2-3; tentatively, D is TRBD1 (6 bases). Trimming removed 6 bases at V and 9 bases at J, with 22 bases between. The CDR3 consists of 15 residues. Looked up from germline, CDR1 is SGHAT and CDR2 is FQNNGV. CDR3 region: CASRTYRDTGFTQYF. The CDR3 nucleotides read TGTGCCAGCAGGACGTACCGGGACACCGGCTTCACGCAGTATTTT.

A note on this clone: This CDR3 is also generated by other DNA sequences in the sample. J is TRBJ2-7 and V is TRBV6-5; TRBD2 agrees at 12 bases. The CDR3 contains 16 residues. V lost 0 bases to trimming and J lost 4 bases; unmatched junction nucleotides: 4. In germline, CDR1 is MNHEY, CDR2 SVGAGI. The CDR3 sequence is CASSYSRLAGAYEQYF. DNA for the CDR3: TGTGCCAGCAGTTACTCAAGACTAGCGGGAGCGTACGAGCAGTACTTC.

This clone has more than one count but fewer than ten. The sample contains more than one DNA sequence encoding this CDR3. The genes are TRBV6-6 and TRBJ2-7; D uncertain. V was trimmed by 2 bases and J by 3 bases, leaving 2 bases between them. The CDR3 loop spans 11 amino acids. CDR1 and CDR2 from the germline V gene are MNHNY and SVGAGI (reference sequence). The CDR3 DNA is TGTGCCAGCAGTTACCTCTACGAGCAGTACTTC. Translated, it gives CASSYLYEQYF.

The genes are TRBV28 and TRBJ2-7; TRBD2 aligns across 9 bases. Germline V gene data show CDR1 as MDHEN and CDR2 as SYDVKM. CDR3 length equals 14 residues. The ends lost 3 bases at V and 9 bases at J; junction bases unmatched: 9. The CDR3 DNA reads TGTGCCAGCAGTTTTACCCTAGCGGGAAGGGGGCAGTACTTC. Amino acids: CASSFTLAGRGQYF.

This clone was picked up one time. The rearrangement joins TRBV9 to TRBJ2-2, with TRBD1 matching over 7 bases. The V gene's germline CDR1 is SGDLS and CDR2 YYNGEE. The CDR3 spans 16 residues. Trimming took 5 bases from V and 3 from J; bases not matched to a gene: 10. The CDR3 loop reads CASRGPGQADTGELFF. Here the CDR3 DNA reads TGTGCCAGCAGGGGGCCCGGACAGGCGGACACCGGGGAGCTGTTTTTT.

Of note for this clone: Other DNA sequences from this sample encode an identical CDR3 as well. The chain links TRBV28 to TRBJ1-3, with D uncertain. CDR1 and CDR2 (germline): MDHEN, SYDVKM. V was cut by 3 bases and J by 2 bases, with 2 bases left in between. The CDR3 is 12 residues long. The CDR3 spells CASSLAGNTIYF. Here the CDR3 DNA reads TGTGCCAGCAGTTTGGCTGGAAACACCATATATTTT. Full variable domain (rest looked up from reference TRBV28 and TRBJ1-3): DVKVTQSSRYLVKRTGEKVFLECVQDMDHENMFWYRQDPGLGLRLIYFSYDVKMKEKGDIPEGYSVSREKKERFSLILESASTNQTSMYLCASSLAGNTIYFGEGSWLTVV.

The chain employs TRBV28 and TRBJ1-5; 9 nucleotides agree with TRBD1. This CDR3 region has 15 residues. After removal of 6 bases from V and 6 bases from J, the junction contained 9 bases not matched to a gene. The germline CDR1 and CDR2 sequences are MDHEN and SYDVKM. The CDR3 region has the DNA TGTGCCAGCAGCGGAATCACAGGGGGCGGTCAGCCCCAGCATTTT. Translation: CASSGITGGGQPQHF.